This TCR beta chain was profiled in a study of follicular helper T cells after annual influenza vaccination. Study-wide results and limits: Each annual vaccination recalled recurring oligoclonal ICOS+CD38+ cTfh clonotypes.

Time point meaning: 2014-2015 season, pre-vaccination. No donor had influenza vaccine in the prior 6 months; all lived in the community. Each time point used about 35 to 100 mL of blood. Germline trimming cut 5 bases from V and 0 bases from J; bases unmatched to any gene: 5. This CDR3 spans 14 amino acids. The germline CDR1 and CDR2 sequences are GTSNPN and SVGIG (reference sequence). A note on this clone: Its antigen is unknown.

Sequencing of TCRB used Survey level resolution. Some clones are missing from TCRdb's copy, which holds only in-frame ones; the method was immunoSEQ multiplex PCR. This table holds some 9,000 clones, around four fifths found once. This receptor was obtained from an adult who received the influenza vaccine. The chain couples TRBV30 to TRBJ1-1, with 8 bases matching TRBD1. The sample in question was CXCR5+ CD38- circulating T follicular helper cells from blood, obtained on the day of influenza vaccination. Described subset: circulating Tfh, non-naive CD4+CXCR5+PD-1+ (ICOS+CD38+ or ICOS-CD38-). This CDR3 is CAWGDRGLNTEAFF. CDR3 nucleotide sequence: TGTGCCTGGGGCGACAGGGGCCTGAACACTGAAGCTTTCTTT.